The 10 T cell receptor beta chains listed next were all sequenced from one sample in a study of T cell responses to AZD1222 COVID-19 vaccine (TCRdb year 2021). Library preparation used the immunoSEQ multiplex PCR assay. This immuneACCESS table, as held by TCRdb, lists in-frame sequences with V and J called but not all clones. Of the missing ones, under half trace to an unresolved V gene in checked studies; the others have no known cause. For this sample there are 25,000 to 35,000 clones; just under 80% appear just once. Around 6.1% of the sample is in the top ten clones. This specimen's time point label, per the study, means: baseline before first vaccination. The specimen was peripheral blood, collected on day 0 of AZD1222 vaccination. The receptors here all came from an adult in good health.

The chain combines TRBV2 with TRBJ1-5; TRBD1 aligns across 7 bases. The junction had 5 bases not matched to a gene; V was cut back by 6 bases and J by 3 bases. The germline gives CDR1 SNHLY, CDR2 FYNNEI. The CDR3 length is 14 residues. The CDR3: CASRHTGVNQPQHF. Written as DNA, the CDR3 is TGTGCCAGCAGACATACAGGGGTCAATCAGCCCCAGCATTTT.

The chain recombines TRBV6-6 with TRBJ1-6; 7 bases align to TRBD1. The CDR3 has 13 residues. Germline-derived CDR1 and CDR2 are MNHNY and SVGAGI (reference sequence). J gave up 7 bases and V 6 bases, and 3 bases lay outside the gene matches. The CDR3 region has the DNA TGTGCCAGCAGAACAGGGGACAATTCACCCCTCCACTTT. This translates into CASRTGDNSPLHF.

This rearrangement joins TRBV7-2 to TRBJ1-1, with 7 bases identical to TRBD1. The trim removed 3 bases at V and 2 bases at J, leaving 3 bases unmatched. From germline, CDR1 is SGHTA and CDR2 FQGNSA. This CDR3 has 14 residues. CDR3 sequence (DNA): TGTGCCAGCAGCTTGAACAGGGGAAACACTGAAGCTTTCTTT. Its protein product is CASSLNRGNTEAFF. Drawing the rest from reference TRBV7-2 and TRBJ1-1, the complete variable domain is GAGVSQSPSNKVTEKGKDVELRCDPISGHTALYWYRQSLGQGLEFLIYFQGNSAPDKSGLPSDRFSAERTGGSVSTLTIQRTQQEDSAVYLCASSLNRGNTEAFFGQGTRLTVV.

This chain connects TRBV3-1 (or the pseudogene TRBV3-2) to TRBJ1-4; tentatively, D is TRBD1 (6 bases). Germline V lookup: CDR1 LGHDT, CDR2 YNNKEL (reference sequence). V gave up 4 bases and J gave up 8 bases, with 20 bases separating them. The CDR3 runs 16 residues. The CDR3 sequence: CASSRVQGLLGEKLFF. The CDR3 coding sequence is TGTGCCAGCAGCCGAGTACAGGGTCTGCTAGGGGAAAAACTGTTTTTT.

CDR3 sequence: CASSFGDRGLRSPLHF. DNA of the CDR3: TGTGCCAGCAGTTTTGGGGACAGGGGGCTTCGTTCACCCCTCCACTTT. The gene calls are TRBV27 and TRBJ1-6; 12 positions agree with TRBD1. Germline lookup yields CDR1 MNHEY and CDR2 SMNVEV (reference sequence). This CDR3 is built from 16 residues. Trimming cost V 3 bases and J 9 bases; bases outside gene matches: 6.

This chain links TRBV18 with TRBJ1-1; weak D call: TRBD1 (5 bases). Germline V gives CDR1 KGHSH, CDR2 LQKENI. The CDR3 runs 15 residues. V gave up 0 bases and J gave up 8 bases, with 16 bases separating them. CDR3 coding DNA: TGTGCCAGCTCACCACCGTCACACCCGGGGGGGGAAGCTTTCTTT. It specifies CASSPPSHPGGEAFF.

The chain combines TRBV2 with TRBJ2-3; possible D gene TRBD2, 7 bases. CDR3 length: 15 amino acids. Per germline, CDR1 SNHLY and CDR2 FYNNEI. Deletions cut 4 bases from V and 7 bases from J, with 18 bases between. This chain's CDR3 is CASSGLEGGAYTQYF. The CDR3 DNA is TGTGCCAGCAGTGGGCTCGAGGGGGGGGCTTATACGCAGTATTTT.

The chain employs TRBV19 and TRBJ1-5; D perhaps matches TRBD1 (6 bases). Germline V gene data show CDR1 as LNHDA and CDR2 as SQIVND (reference sequence). V was shortened by 3 bases and J by 4 bases, with 16 bases between the two germline ends. The CDR3 has 16 amino acids. The CDR3: CASSIRTANFNQPQHF. In DNA form, the CDR3 reads TGTGCCAGTAGTATTAGGACAGCCAACTTTAATCAGCCCCAGCATTTT. Based on the CDR3 plus reference TRBV19 and TRBJ1-5, the full variable domain is DGGITQSPKYLFRKEGQNVTLSCEQNLNHDAMYWYRQDPGQGLRLIYYSQIVNDFQKGDIAEGYSVSREKKESFPLTVTSAQKNPTAFYLCASSIRTANFNQPQHFGDGTRLSIL.

V gene TRBV5-8 combines with J gene TRBJ1-5, with D uncertain. This CDR3 comprises 12 residues. Germline V CDR1 and CDR2: SGHTS, YDEGEE. Between the trimmed V and J ends, which lost 1 base and 3 bases, there was a span of 2 bases. CDR3 nucleotides: TGTGCCAGCAGCTTGTTCAATCAGCCCCAGCATTTT. Translation gives CASSLFNQPQHF.

This clone has just one count. J is TRBJ2-1 and V is TRBV7-3, with TRBD2 matching over 11 bases. The germline V gene has CDR1 SGHTA and CDR2 FQGTGA. V lost 2 bases, J lost 9 bases, and 6 bases stayed unmatched. The CDR3 is made up of 15 amino acids. The CDR3 DNA reads TGTGCCAGCAGCTTAGTTTTAGCGGGAGGGGGTGAGCAGTTCTTC. Its protein is CASSLVLAGGGEQFF.